Listed below are T cell receptor beta chains from one sample, sequenced in a study of cytomegalovirus exposure and HLA in healthy donors. Sequencing was performed with immunoSEQ multiplex PCR; in TCRdb, only in-frame clones are kept and a portion is missing. The sample consists of 110,000 to 150,000 clones, over 70% of them appearing once. The sample consisted of PBMCs. The receptors stem from a man aged 40-49 years in good health and CMV-seronegative. The CDR3 runs from the conserved cysteine through the conserved F or W. Fields, in order: V gene, CDR3 length, D gene, clone size, J gene, CDR3 DNA, CDR3 protein. The D gene is left open where the match is weak. Part of the rows lack a size; the others show once, few, many or a class for expanded clones.

>TRBV19|13|-|-|TRBJ2-7
TGTGCCAGTAGTATAGACAGGGGAGACGAGCAGTACTTC
CASSIDRGDEQYF
>TRBV5-1|13|-|once|TRBJ2-5
TGCGCCAGCACCCTATCCCCACAAGAGACCCAGTACTTC
CASTLSPQETQYF
>TRBV7-2|15|-|-|TRBJ2-1
TGTGCCAGCAGCCCCCGGAAGGGTGGGAGGAATGAGCAGTTCTTC
CASSPRKGGRNEQFF
>TRBV27|17|TRBD1|-|TRBJ1-6
TGTGCCAGCAGTATATCCGGGACAGGGGTGTATAATTCACCCCTCCACTTT
CASSISGTGVYNSPLHF
>TRBV7-8|13|-|once|TRBJ1-1
TGTGCCAGCAGCCTGGGACAACTCACTGAAGCTTTCTTT
CASSLGQLTEAFF
>TRBV5-4|15|TRBD1|-|TRBJ2-3
TGTGCCAGCAGCTTGGGAGGGGGCGGCTTGGATACGCAGTATTTT
CASSLGGGGLDTQYF
>TRBV27|15|-|-|TRBJ1-4
TGTGCCAGCAGTTTATCGCAGGGGTTAGGAGAAAAACTGTTTTTT
CASSLSQGLGEKLFF
>TRBV30|15|TRBD1|-|TRBJ2-1
TGTGCCTGGAGTAAGGGACAGGGGCTGAGCAATGAGCAGTTCTTC
CAWSKGQGLSNEQFF
>TRBV5-5|14|-|-|TRBJ2-7
TGTGCCAGCAGCTTTGGGTCAGGGCCCTACGAGCAGTACTTC
CASSFGSGPYEQYF
>TRBV6-1|14|-|-|TRBJ2-5
-
CASSSSTGRETQYF
>TRBV5-8|14|-|-|TRBJ2-5
TGTGCCAGCAGCCCGGGACAAAGACAAGAGACCCAGTACTTC
CASSPGQRQETQYF
>TRBV7-3|19|TRBD2|-|TRBJ2-6
TGTGCCAGCAGCCCAAGCCCCTTTTCGGGGGGTGCTGGGGCCAACGTCCTGACTTTC
CASSPSPFSGGAGANVLTF
>TRBV28|14|TRBD1|-|TRBJ1-2
TGTGCCAGCATAATGGAAGACAGGGTAAATGGCTACACCTTC
CASIMEDRVNGYTF
>TRBV5-1|13|-|-|TRBJ1-2
TGCGCCAGCAGCTTGAGGCCAGGGGAAGGCTACACCTTC
CASSLRPGEGYTF
>TRBV14|16|-|-|TRBJ2-1
TGTGCCAGCAGCCAAGTGACCGGAGGCTCCTACAATGAGCAGTTCTTC
CASSQVTGGSYNEQFF
>TRBV2|14|TRBD1|-|TRBJ1-1
TGTGCCAGCAGCCCTGACAGGGCGTCGACTGAAGCTTTCTTT
CASSPDRASTEAFF
>TRBV30|13|-|-|TRBJ2-7
TGTGCCGGCTCCGGGGGTAGCTCCTACGAGCAGTACTTC
CAGSGGSSYEQYF
>TRBV9|14|-|-|TRBJ1-1
TGTGCCAGCAGTGATAGGGGGTATGACACTGAAGCTTTCTTT
CASSDRGYDTEAFF
>TRBV6-1|13|-|-|TRBJ2-5
TGTGCCAGCAGTGATTGGGCTCGAGAGACCCAGTACTTC
CASSDWARETQYF
>TRBV28|15|TRBD1|-|TRBJ1-1
TGTGCCAGCAGCCAGGCCGGGACAGAGAACACTGAAGCTTTCTTT
CASSQAGTENTEAFF
>TRBV19|16|TRBD1|-|TRBJ1-1
TGTGCCACTTCACCGGGACAGGGGGGTTTGAACACTGAAGCTTTCTTT
CATSPGQGGLNTEAFF
>TRBV6-5|13|-|-|TRBJ1-1
TGTGCCAGCACCCCCCCGACAGGCCCTGAAGCTTTCTTT
CASTPPTGPEAFF
>TRBV27|16|-|few|TRBJ2-2
TGTGCCAGCATCCTAAGGGGCTTAACGCAAACCGGGGAGCTGTTTTTT
CASILRGLTQTGELFF
>TRBV7-2|15|-|-|TRBJ1-5
TGTGCCAGCAGCGGAAGGGGGAATAACAATCAGCCCCAGCATTTT
CASSGRGNNNQPQHF